Below, 8 T cell receptor beta chains from the same sample are listed, as sequenced in a study of Ad26.COV2.S vaccination and SARS-CoV-2 variants (dated by TCRdb to about 2021). This specimen's treatment or condition label, per the study, means: roughly 19 received Ad26.COV2.S at low or high dose, single or two shots; 5 received placebo; per-sample allocation not given. Repertoires of vaccine and placebo recipients were sequenced from samples taken on day 63 after the first injection. Library preparation employed the immunoSEQ multiplex PCR assay. TCRdb took over this immuneACCESS table, retaining in-frame rearrangements with V and J assigned. Such tables are incomplete; in checked studies, under half of the missing clones stem from an unresolved V gene, and the remainder is unexplained. The sample data list more than 300,000 clones, and 88% of these were observed just once. The top ten hold 5.5% to 7% of the sample.

Material: peripheral blood, obtained in a trial of Ad26.COV2.S vaccine versus placebo. These receptors were obtained from a person between 18 and 59 years old who received the Ad26.COV2.S COVID-19 vaccine or a placebo.

This clone has a single count. The DNA of the CDR3 is TGTGCCAGCAGCCGGCAGAACTCCTACGAGCAGTACTTC. This codes for CASSRQNSYEQYF. The gene calls are TRBV12-3 or TRBV12-4 and TRBJ2-7; D not resolved. The CDR3 loop spans 13 amino acids. Trimming stripped 6 bases from V and 0 bases from J, with 9 bases between.

The count of this clone is one. The CDR3 is CASSLWGQNTEAFF. As DNA, the CDR3 is TGTGCCAGCAGCCTCTGGGGCCAGAACACTGAAGCTTTCTTT. This chain connects TRBV7-2 to TRBJ1-1; weak D call: TRBD1 (5 bases). V was trimmed by 5 bases and J by 1 base, leaving 11 bases between them. Germline-derived CDR1 and CDR2 are SGHTA and FQGNSA. CDR3 length equals 14 residues.

The chain employs TRBV7-2 and TRBJ2-3; TRBD2 matches 12 bases. Germline V gene lookup returns CDR1 SGHTA and CDR2 FQGNSA. This CDR3 has 15 residues. The junction had 5 bases not matched to a gene; V was cut back by 5 bases and J by 5 bases. The CDR3 nucleotides read TGTGCCAGCAGCCTAGGACTAGCGGGGCTAGATACGCAGTATTTT. Encoded protein: CASSLGLAGLDTQYF. The full variable domain, in which reference TRBV7-2 and TRBJ2-3 provide the parts outside the CDR3, is GAGVSQSPSNKVTEKGKDVELRCDPISGHTALYWYRQSLGQGLEFLIYFQGNSAPDKSGLPSDRFSAERTGGSVSTLTIQRTQQEDSAVYLCASSLGLAGLDTQYFGPGTRLTVL.

The sample holds one count of this clone. The rearrangement uses TRBV7-8 and TRBJ2-5; weak D call: TRBD1 (6 bases). V was clipped by 5 bases and J by 5 bases, with 12 bases between them. This CDR3 is built from 13 residues. Germline V gene sequence: CDR1 SGHVS, CDR2 FQNEAQ. CDR3 residues: CASSLTGWETQYF. The CDR3 region has the DNA TGTGCCAGCAGCCTGACAGGCTGGGAGACCCAGTACTTC. The full variable domain, in which reference TRBV7-8 and TRBJ2-5 provide the parts outside the CDR3, is GAGVSQSPRYKVAKRGQDVALRCDPISGHVSLFWYQQALGQGPEFLTYFQNEAQLDKSGLPSDRFFAERPEGSVSTLKIQRTQQEDSAVYLCASSLTGWETQYFGPGTRLLVL.

The chain has TRBV5-6 and TRBJ2-7; D unresolved. The CDR3 contains 16 residues. Germline-derived CDR1 and CDR2 are SGHDT and YYEEEE. Trimming shortened V by 0 bases and J by 4 bases, and 17 bases separated the two germline ends. The CDR3 sequence: CASSLGLRKELYEQYF. The DNA of the CDR3 is TGTGCCAGCAGCTTGGGGTTGCGGAAGGAGTTATACGAGCAGTACTTC. The variable domain in full, with the rest retrieved from reference TRBV5-6 and TRBJ2-7, is DAGVTQSPTHLIKTRGQQVTLRCSPKSGHDTVSWYQQALGQGPQFIFQYYEEEERQRGNFPDRFSGHQFPNYSSELNVNALLLGDSALYLCASSLGLRKELYEQYFGPGTRLTVT.

This rearrangement joins TRBV7-3 to TRBJ2-1, with D possibly being TRBD2 (5 bases). The V gene's germline CDR1 is SGHTA and CDR2 FQGTGA. V was pared by 5 bases and J by 7 bases, with 12 bases between. CDR3 length equals 13 residues. The CDR3 is CASSPDAGNEQFF. CDR3 DNA: TGTGCCAGCAGCCCCGATGCGGGTAATGAGCAGTTCTTC.

This clone came up a few times. This chain joins TRBV7-2 and TRBJ1-1; D is ambiguous. Looked up from germline, CDR1 is SGHTA and CDR2 is FQGNSA. The length of the CDR3 is 13 residues. V was clipped by 5 bases and J by 4 bases, with 11 bases between them. The DNA for the CDR3 is TGTGCCAGCAGCATGCGACAAACCACTGAAGCTTTCTTT. It is translated as CASSMRQTTEAFF.

V gene TRBV5-1 combines with J gene TRBJ2-1; no reliable D call. Trimming removed 7 bases at V and 2 bases at J, with 4 bases between. The CDR3 extends over 11 amino acids. Germline CDR1 and CDR2: SGHRS and YFSETQ. CDR3 nucleotide sequence: TGCGCCAGCTCGACCTACAATGAGCAGTTCTTC. Translation gives CASSTYNEQFF.